A single sample gave rise to the 24 T cell receptor beta chains below, sequenced in a study of shared clonotypes between healthy human individuals. Clones were read by immunoSEQ multiplex PCR, and TCRdb kept only the in-frame ones, dropping some. The data hold 600,000 to 750,000 clones, with less than 95% observed a single time. Sequences were obtained from memory CD8+ T cells from PBMCs. Subset indicated: CD45RO+ cells pooled with CCR7-negative TemRA cells. These receptors came from a man younger than 30 in good health. Some clones in this sample may be carry-over from other donors' samples.

The V call is TRBV7-9, the J call TRBJ1-1; no firm D call. The CDR3 has 11 residues. The V and J ends lost 2 bases and 6 bases respectively, with 4 bases between them. Per germline, CDR1 SEHNR and CDR2 FQNEAQ (reference sequence). The CDR3 DNA reads TGTGCCAGCAGCTTACTCTCTGAAGCTTTCTTT. Translating it yields CASSLLSEAFF.

The CDR3 coding sequence is TGTGCCAGCAGCCTGGCTAGGACCTACGAGCAGTACTTC. Its protein is CASSLARTYEQYF. The chain combines TRBV14 with TRBJ2-7, with D unclear. V dropped 4 bases and J dropped 2 bases, with 9 bases sitting between them. Germline V gene lookup returns CDR1 SGHDN and CDR2 FVKESK. CDR3 length equals 13 residues.

The J gene is TRBJ2-2, the V gene TRBV29-1; 10 positions match TRBD1. V was pared by 6 bases and J by 6 bases, with 7 bases of the junction left unmatched. Per germline, CDR1 SQVTM and CDR2 ANQGSEA. This CDR3 is built from 14 residues. The CDR3 here is CSVAGTGASGELFF. The CDR3 nucleotides read TGCAGCGTGGCCGGGACAGGGGCTTCCGGGGAGCTGTTTTTT.

The chain couples TRBV27 to TRBJ2-1; TRBD1 might be the D (6 bases). This CDR3 is 14 amino acids long. V lost 7 bases and J 3 bases, leaving 13 bases between the germline ends. Germline V gene data show CDR1 as MNHEY and CDR2 as SMNVEV (reference sequence). CDR3 protein: CASMNRVLYNEQFF. The CDR3 DNA is TGTGCCAGCATGAACAGGGTCCTCTACAATGAGCAGTTCTTC.

Note on this clone: Other nucleotide sequences from this sample produce the same CDR3. The V gene is TRBV9, the J gene TRBJ1-1; 8 positions match TRBD1. CDR3 length: 13 amino acids. Per the germline V gene, CDR1 is SGDLS and CDR2 is YYNGEE. The trim removed 5 bases at V and 3 bases at J, leaving 3 bases unmatched. CDR3: CASSTGGDTEAFF. CDR3 in DNA: TGTGCCAGCAGTACAGGGGGGGACACTGAAGCTTTCTTT.

The chain carries TRBV7-9 and TRBJ1-4; D is ambiguous. CDR3 size: 14 residues. V lost 0 bases and J lost 8, with 10 bases in between. Germline values: CDR1 SEHNR, CDR2 FQNEAQ (reference sequence). The CDR3 nucleotides read TGTGCCAGCAGCTTAGCCTGGGTAGGAGAAAAACTGTTTTTT. Its translation is CASSLAWVGEKLFF.

The V gene is TRBV5-8, the J gene TRBJ2-5; D perhaps matches TRBD1 (5 bases). The V gene's germline CDR1 is SGHTS and CDR2 YDEGEE. The V and J ends lost 4 bases and 5 bases respectively, with 21 bases between them. The CDR3 spans 16 residues. CDR3 DNA: TGTGCCAGCAGCGCGGCGCAGGCAGGGTATGAGGAGACCCAGTACTTC. Its translation is CASSAAQAGYEETQYF.

The chain links TRBV5-4 to TRBJ2-3, with TRBD2 identical over 8 bases. V was pared by 6 bases and J by 3 bases, with 12 bases of the junction left unmatched. Germline CDR1 reads SGHNT; CDR2 reads YYREEE (reference sequence). This CDR3 spans 16 amino acids. The CDR3 here is CASTIKREKGTDTQYF. The DNA for the CDR3 is TGTGCCAGCACCATCAAGCGGGAGAAAGGGACAGATACGCAGTATTTT.

The chain combines TRBV2 with TRBJ1-1; D remains unclear. Germline CDR1 and CDR2: SNHLY and FYNNEI. V shed 5 bases and J shed 10 bases, with 14 bases lying between them. The CDR3 is 12 residues long. For the CDR3, the DNA is TGTGCCAGCAGTCCGGACCGACTGCTAGCTTTCTTT. It is translated as CASSPDRLLAFF.

This chain uses TRBV28 with TRBJ1-4; 7 bases line up with TRBD1. V trimming: 6 bases; J trimming: 2 bases; junction bases outside the gene matches: 6. Per germline, CDR1 MDHEN and CDR2 SYDVKM. This CDR3 comprises 15 residues. The CDR3 here is CASSMPGQTNEKLFF. CDR3 in DNA: TGTGCCAGCAGCATGCCGGGACAGACTAATGAAAAACTGTTTTTT.

The V and J genes are TRBV7-6 and TRBJ1-1, with D unresolved. With 5 bases removed from V and 1 base from J, the gap between germline ends came to 11 bases. This CDR3 has 14 residues. Germline V gives CDR1 SGHVS, CDR2 FNYEAQ. The CDR3 reads CASSQFQENTEAFF. As DNA, the CDR3 is TGTGCCAGCAGCCAATTTCAGGAGAACACTGAAGCTTTCTTT.

There are a few counts of this clone. The rearrangement uses TRBV27 and TRBJ1-2; D call uncertain. This CDR3 spans 13 amino acids. In germline, CDR1 is MNHEY, CDR2 SMNVEV (reference sequence). The V end lost 2 bases, the J end lost 6 bases, and 10 bases lay between the germline ends. CDR3 DNA: TGTGCCAGCAGTTTAGATGTCCGTGATGGCTACACCTTC. Amino acid sequence: CASSLDVRDGYTF.

The chain recombines TRBV7-2 with TRBJ2-1; no clear D gene. V lost 1 base and J lost 0, with 10 bases in between. CDR3 length: 16 amino acids. The germline V gene has CDR1 SGHTA and CDR2 FQGNSA. The CDR3 sequence is CASSLGWHPSYNEQFF. The CDR3 nucleotides read TGTGCCAGCAGCTTAGGTTGGCACCCCTCCTACAATGAGCAGTTCTTC. Drawing the rest from reference TRBV7-2 and TRBJ2-1, the complete variable domain is GAGVSQSPSNKVTEKGKDVELRCDPISGHTALYWYRQSLGQGLEFLIYFQGNSAPDKSGLPSDRFSAERTGGSVSTLTIQRTQQEDSAVYLCASSLGWHPSYNEQFFGPGTRLTVL.

J is TRBJ2-7 and V is TRBV15; a possible D gene is TRBD1 (6 bases). The CDR3 is 14 amino acids. Germline loops: CDR1 LNHNV, CDR2 YYDKDF (reference sequence). V gave up 6 bases and J gave up 5 bases, with 17 bases separating them. Written as DNA, the CDR3 is TGTGCCACCAGAGGGGGTGGGTGGCTTCACGAGCAGTACTTC. Translating gives CATRGGGWLHEQYF.

Only a few counts were recorded for this clone. The genes are TRBV19 and TRBJ1-1; D remains ambiguous. Trimming pared 7 bases from V and 7 bases from J, leaving 10 bases between. Germline CDR1 is LNHDA and CDR2 is SQIVND (reference sequence). The CDR3 has 11 residues. The CDR3 bases are TGTGCCAGTATAGGCCACCGTGAAGCTTTCTTT. Its protein product is CASIGHREAFF.

The gene calls are TRBV10-3 and TRBJ2-7, with a weak D call TRBD1 (5 bases). The CDR3 runs 12 residues. V lost 6 bases to trimming and J lost 5 bases, with 11 bases between them. CDR1 is ENHRY, CDR2 SYGVKD, per germline. CDR3 residues: CAIRKGWNEQYF. The CDR3 DNA sequence: TGTGCCATCAGAAAGGGGTGGAACGAGCAGTACTTC.

The chain employs TRBV6-1 and TRBJ2-2; the D is unclear. The length of the CDR3 is 13 residues. Per the germline V gene, CDR1 is MNHNS and CDR2 is SASEGT. Trimming took 0 bases from V and 6 from J, leaving 5 bases between them. CDR3 coding DNA: TGTGCCAGCAGTGAAGCGGGATCCGGGGAGCTGTTTTTT. This codes for CASSEAGSGELFF.

This chain joins TRBV7-9 and TRBJ2-7; 12 bases map to TRBD2. The trim removed 3 bases at V and 3 bases at J, leaving 6 bases unmatched. The CDR3 runs 16 residues. Looked up from germline, CDR1 is SEHNR and CDR2 is FQNEAQ (reference sequence). This chain's CDR3 is CASSLGTSGSNYEQYF. DNA for the CDR3: TGTGCCAGCAGCTTGGGGACTAGCGGGTCAAACTACGAGCAGTACTTC.

There are a few counts of this clone. The chain recombines TRBV29-1 with TRBJ1-1; D unresolved. The length of the CDR3 is 8 residues. The germline gives CDR1 SQVTM, CDR2 ANQGSEA. The V and J ends lost 4 bases and 6 bases respectively, with 0 bases between them. CDR3: CSVAEAFF. CDR3 bases: TGCAGCGTTGCTGAAGCTTTCTTT.

The chain employs TRBV5-8 and TRBJ1-1; D is unresolved. CDR1 and CDR2 (germline): SGHTS, YDEGEE. The CDR3 extends over 15 amino acids. V was clipped by 0 bases and J by 0 bases, with 9 bases between them. The CDR3 sequence is CASSLVGRMNTEAFF. The CDR3 region has the DNA TGTGCCAGCAGCTTGGTGGGCAGAATGAACACTGAAGCTTTCTTT.

This clone was observed a few times. This chain uses TRBV29-1 with TRBJ1-4; 10 bases are shared with TRBD1. This CDR3 is 13 amino acids long. Germline V CDR1 and CDR2: SQVTM, ANQGSEA. V gave up 6 bases and J gave up 7 bases; unmatched junction bases: 5. CDR3 sequence: CSVDRGQVEKLFF. The CDR3 DNA reads as TGCAGCGTAGACAGGGGGCAGGTTGAAAAACTGTTTTTT.

Of note for this clone: A far larger clone is off by one base, so a read error is likely. The chain combines TRBV9 with TRBJ2-2, with D tentatively TRBD1 or TRBD2 (5 bases each). Germline V CDR1 and CDR2: SGDLS, YYNGEE. The CDR3 covers 13 residues. Trimming took off 0 bases at V and 10 bases at J, with 10 bases between the two ends. CDR3 DNA: TGTGCCAGCAGCGTAGGAGGGGTCGAGGAGCTGTTTTTT. It translates to CASSVGGVEELFF.

In its sample, this clone was seen a few times. The chain combines TRBV5-5 with TRBJ1-5; D is possibly TRBD1 (6 bases). Germline lookup yields CDR1 SGHKS and CDR2 YYEKEE (reference sequence). V was cut by 1 base and J by 3 bases, with 8 bases left in between. This CDR3 spans 14 amino acids. CDR3 nucleotides: TGTGCCAGCAGCTTGTACAGGGCCAATCAGCCCCAGCATTTT. Its protein product is CASSLYRANQPQHF. Full variable domain (outside the CDR3, taken from reference TRBV5-5 and TRBJ1-5): DAGVTQSPTHLIKTRGQQVTLRCSPISGHKSVSWYQQVLGQGPQFIFQYYEKEERGRGNFPDRFSARQFPNYSSELNVNALLLGDSALYLCASSLYRANQPQHFGDGTRLSIL.

The rearrangement uses TRBV28 and TRBJ2-7, with unresolved D. CDR3 size: 12 residues. Trimming shortened V by 2 bases and J by 3 bases, and 5 bases separated the two germline ends. Germline-derived CDR1 and CDR2 are MDHEN and SYDVKM. CDR3 sequence: CASSLTNYEQYF. As DNA, the CDR3 is TGTGCCAGCAGTTTAACTAACTACGAGCAGTACTTC.